This is a list of T cell receptor beta chains from one sample in a study of early T cells in non-severe SARS-CoV-2 infection. Via MiXCR, TCRdb re-called the 5' RACE reads, giving one row per CDR3 protein. Of about 48,000 distinct CDR3 sequences in the sample, around a tenth were seen once. What was sequenced was whole blood. The receptors derive from an adult who was a healthcare worker with PCR-confirmed SARS-CoV-2 infection or an uninfected control (not recorded which). The CDR3 runs from the conserved cysteine through the conserved F or W.

CDR3aa	v_gene	j_gene
CSVEGEAFF	TRBV29-1	TRBJ1-1
CSVEVWGSTYEQYF	TRBV29-1	TRBJ2-7
CASLAGGSYEQYF	TRBV7-6	TRBJ2-7
CATSDSGQAKGEQFF	TRBV24-1	TRBJ2-1
CSARGGTDTQYF	TRBV20-1	TRBJ2-3
CASSLQDRVSGELFF	TRBV28	TRBJ2-2
CASSRHSGANVLTF	TRBV6-5	TRBJ2-6
CATSRGGYEQFF	TRBV24-1	TRBJ2-1
CASSPGTGSKNIQYF	TRBV18	TRBJ2-4
CASSGWTSYNEQFF	TRBV9	TRBJ2-1
CASSGSPEETQYF	TRBV11-2	TRBJ2-5
CASSPGGKAYNEQFF	TRBV18	TRBJ2-1
CASRWGRNEQFF	TRBV5-4	TRBJ2-1
CASSREKREPYEQYF	TRBV4-1	TRBJ2-7
CATSRDLGETQYF	TRBV15	TRBJ2-5
CASSPGTGGISYEQYF	TRBV13	TRBJ2-7
CASSSLGQTLTYEQYF	TRBV7-2	TRBJ2-7
CASSSGQQNTEAFF	TRBV28	TRBJ1-1
CSTSGFPDRTYGYTF	TRBV29-1	TRBJ1-2
CSVAGKITYNEQFF	TRBV29-1	TRBJ2-1
CASSWGVTGEQFF	TRBV7-8	TRBJ2-1
CASSPLKTGLSYEQYF	TRBV19	TRBJ2-7
CASSASGTGRVIFEQYF	TRBV7-6	TRBJ2-7
CASKRLAGATGELFF	TRBV11-3	TRBJ2-2
CASSLGTATYNSPLHF	TRBV7-9	TRBJ1-6
CASSPLDRASVYGYTF	TRBV18	TRBJ1-2
CASSFRKTQYF	TRBV27	TRBJ2-5
CASSIVPPGELFF	TRBV19	TRBJ2-2
CASSTGTGLSEQYF	TRBV5-1	TRBJ2-7
CASSPRLGYPQPQHF	TRBV27	TRBJ1-5
CASNWDPVPTGELFF	TRBV12-3/TRBV12-4	TRBJ2-2
CVSSRDSSYNEQFF	TRBV2	TRBJ2-1
CASSLTGVNQPQHF	TRBV27	TRBJ1-5
CASSRKQETQYF	TRBV3-1	TRBJ2-5
CASSSSGSPNEQFF	TRBV12-3/TRBV12-4	TRBJ2-1
CASSPARGASDYEQYF	TRBV18	TRBJ2-7
CAISVTGGAKNIQYF	TRBV10-3	TRBJ2-4
CASSSTSGGPGDTQYF	TRBV5-1	TRBJ2-3
CATSYSGGNQPQHF	TRBV6-2/TRBV6-3	TRBJ1-5
CASSLFSGTTYEQFF	TRBV5-6	TRBJ2-1
CASSLFVSSYEQYF	TRBV27	TRBJ2-7
CASVKEPNTEAFF	TRBV6-5	TRBJ1-1
CASSYLAGPTGYTF	TRBV6-6	TRBJ1-2
CASSQEVGGGRNTLYGYTF	TRBV4-1	TRBJ1-2
CASSHRGRNTEAFF	TRBV6-1	TRBJ1-1
CASSYTGGSQETQYF	TRBV6-2/TRBV6-3	TRBJ2-5
CASSTGSYYEQYF	TRBV10-2	TRBJ2-7
CSSGRGGEQFF	TRBV29-1	TRBJ2-1
CSASNSDSLDTGELFF	TRBV20-1	TRBJ2-2
CASSLSPTSYEQYF	TRBV27	TRBJ2-7
CSARDSETEQFF	TRBV20-1	TRBJ2-1
CASSLSRGGTEAFF	TRBV27	TRBJ1-1
CASSQRAGAHEQYF	TRBV7-2	TRBJ2-7
CASSPLDSSGNTIYF	TRBV6-5	TRBJ1-3
CASSSGTDTQYF	TRBV5-1	TRBJ2-3
CASSLLRLAGDVETQYF	TRBV5-4	TRBJ2-5
CASSPQSPGELFF	TRBV7-3	TRBJ2-2
CANSPGGGQETQYF	TRBV18	TRBJ2-5
CATSRDPQAGQEQETQYF	TRBV15	TRBJ2-5